This T cell receptor (beta chain) comes out of a study of identical twins. General study findings and limits: Modeled out-of-frame TCR alpha sharing in monozygotic twins fell below observed levels. Conclusions came from cross-sectional statistical analysis, not from following the same donors. Beta out-of-frame twin sharing showed a weaker excess.

The table lists this clonotype with a few counts. Its matching antigen is unknown. The CDR3 sequence is 11 residues long. Germline lookup yields CDR1 SEHNR and CDR2 FQNEAQ (reference sequence). Trimming pared 3 bases from V and 16 bases from J, leaving 13 bases between. MiXCR, applied by TCRdb to the 5' RACE reads, yields one record per CDR3 protein. Found here are 540,000 or so distinct CDR3 sequences, 20% to 25% of them singletons; the top ten hold roughly 0.5%. This sample was shared with a second study, whose subject was yellow fever vaccine responses in identical twins.

V and J are TRBV7-9 and TRBJ2-1; weak D call: TRBD2 (6 bases). The TCR originated in a woman aged 18-35 years in good health. The sample taken for sequencing was CD4+ T cells sorted from blood. The chain's CDR3 is CASSFGGTGFF. DNA for the CDR3: TGTGCCAGCAGCTTTGGGGGGACGGGTTTCTTC.